This T cell receptor (beta chain) was sequenced in a study of beta chain features in type 1 diabetes. Study overall: Age, gender, cell numbers and subset yield matched between patients and controls. The study, taken as a whole, reports: Equally in patients and controls, shorter templates might have been favored by PCR.

This clone has only a few counts. Its antigen is still unknown. The investigators reverse transcribed all of the isolated RNA, so they sequenced expressed TCRB transcripts. Naive, central memory and regulatory T cell samples averaged around 3.5 million immunoSEQ reads each. Data came from immunoSEQ multiplex PCR; TCRdb stores just in-frame clones and leaves some out. The sample holds 200,000 to 300,000 clones, 25% to 30% seen once. A single heparinised blood sample, averaging approximately 0.12 L, was obtained per donor. The source of this sequence is a man aged 30-40 years in good health. What was sequenced was central memory CD4+ T cells from blood.

CDR3 DNA: TGTGCCTGGGGGACGGCGGGAGGCTACGAGCAGTACTTC. Its translation: CAWGTAGGYEQYF. The chain combines TRBV30 with TRBJ2-7, with 8 bases lining up with TRBD2. The junction had 6 bases not matched to a gene; V was cut back by 5 bases and J by 3 bases. This CDR3 has 13 residues. Germline-derived CDR1 and CDR2 are GTSNPN and SVGIG (reference sequence).